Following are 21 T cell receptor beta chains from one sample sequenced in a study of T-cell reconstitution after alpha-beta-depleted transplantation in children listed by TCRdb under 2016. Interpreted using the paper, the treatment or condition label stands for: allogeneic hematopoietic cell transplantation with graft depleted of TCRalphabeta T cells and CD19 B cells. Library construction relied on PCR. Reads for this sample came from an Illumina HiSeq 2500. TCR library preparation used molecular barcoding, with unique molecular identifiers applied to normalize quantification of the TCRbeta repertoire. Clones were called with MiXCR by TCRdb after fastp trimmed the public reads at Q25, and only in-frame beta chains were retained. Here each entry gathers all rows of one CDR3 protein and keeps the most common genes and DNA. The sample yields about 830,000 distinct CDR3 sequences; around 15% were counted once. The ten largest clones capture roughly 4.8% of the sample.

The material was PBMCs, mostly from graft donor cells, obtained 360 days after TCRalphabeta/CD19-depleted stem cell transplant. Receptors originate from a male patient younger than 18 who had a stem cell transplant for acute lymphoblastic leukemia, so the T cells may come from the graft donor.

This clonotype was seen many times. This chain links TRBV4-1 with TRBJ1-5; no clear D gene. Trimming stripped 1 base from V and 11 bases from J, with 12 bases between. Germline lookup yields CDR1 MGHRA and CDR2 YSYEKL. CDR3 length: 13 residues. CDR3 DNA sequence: TGCGCCAGCAGCCAAGTGCGGGGAGAGACCCAGCATTTT. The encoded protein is CASSQVRGETQHF.

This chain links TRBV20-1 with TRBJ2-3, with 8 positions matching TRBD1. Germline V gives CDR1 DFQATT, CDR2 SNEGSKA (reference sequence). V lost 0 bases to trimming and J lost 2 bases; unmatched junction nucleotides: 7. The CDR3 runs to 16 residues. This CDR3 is CSARDLYRGSTDTQYF. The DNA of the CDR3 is TGCAGTGCTAGAGATTTGTACAGGGGGTCCACAGATACGCAGTATTTT.

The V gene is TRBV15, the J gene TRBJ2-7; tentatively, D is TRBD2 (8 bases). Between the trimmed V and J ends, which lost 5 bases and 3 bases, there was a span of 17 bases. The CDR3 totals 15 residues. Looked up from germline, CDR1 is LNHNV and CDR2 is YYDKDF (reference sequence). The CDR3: CATSGTAGEFYEQYF. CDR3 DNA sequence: TGTGCCACCAGCGGGACAGCGGGAGAATTCTACGAGCAGTACTTC.

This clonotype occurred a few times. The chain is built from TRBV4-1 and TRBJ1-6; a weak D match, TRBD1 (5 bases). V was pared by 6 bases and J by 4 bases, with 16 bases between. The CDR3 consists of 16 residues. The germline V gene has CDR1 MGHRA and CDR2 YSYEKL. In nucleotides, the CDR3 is TGCGCCAGCAGGTCGACAGCCGTCCTTTATAATTCACCCCTCCACTTT. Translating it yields CASRSTAVLYNSPLHF.

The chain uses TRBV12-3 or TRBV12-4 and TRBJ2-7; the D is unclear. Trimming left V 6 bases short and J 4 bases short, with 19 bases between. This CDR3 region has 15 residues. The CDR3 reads CASSPDSALTYEQYF. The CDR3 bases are TGTGCCAGCAGCCCCGACTCGGCCCTGACGTACGAGCAGTACTTC.

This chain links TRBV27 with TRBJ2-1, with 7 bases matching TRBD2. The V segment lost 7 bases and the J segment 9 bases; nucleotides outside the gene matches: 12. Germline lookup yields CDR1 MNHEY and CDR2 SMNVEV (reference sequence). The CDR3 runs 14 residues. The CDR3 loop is CASTRGLDGIEQFF. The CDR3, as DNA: TGTGCCAGCACCCGAGGACTAGACGGTATTGAGCAGTTCTTC.

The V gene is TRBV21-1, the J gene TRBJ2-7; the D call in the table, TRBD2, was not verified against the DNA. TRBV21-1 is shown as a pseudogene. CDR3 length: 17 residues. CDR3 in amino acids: CASTIRTSGRADYEQYF. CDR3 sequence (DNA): TGTGCCAGCACCATCCGGACTAGCGGGAGGGCCGACTACGAGCAGTACTTC.

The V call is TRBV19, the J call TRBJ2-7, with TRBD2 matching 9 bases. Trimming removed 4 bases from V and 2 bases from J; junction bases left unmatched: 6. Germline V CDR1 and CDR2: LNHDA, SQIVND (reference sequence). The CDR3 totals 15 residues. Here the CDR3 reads CASSSGGRAPYEQYF. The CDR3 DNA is TGTGCCAGTAGTAGTGGCGGGAGGGCCCCCTACGAGCAGTACTTC.

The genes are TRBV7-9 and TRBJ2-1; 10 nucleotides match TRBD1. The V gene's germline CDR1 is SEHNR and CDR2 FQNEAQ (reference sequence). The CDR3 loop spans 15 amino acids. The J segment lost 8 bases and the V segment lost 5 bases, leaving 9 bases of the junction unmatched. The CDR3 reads CASSPRGTGDDEQFF. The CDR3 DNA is TGTGCCAGCAGCCCCAGGGGGACAGGGGATGATGAGCAGTTCTTC.

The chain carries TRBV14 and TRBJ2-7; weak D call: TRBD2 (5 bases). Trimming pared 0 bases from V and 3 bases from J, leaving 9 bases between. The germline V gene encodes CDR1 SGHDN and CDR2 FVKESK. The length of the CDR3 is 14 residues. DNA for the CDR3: TGTGCCAGCAGCCAAGAAGAGCGGATCTACGAGCAGTACTTC. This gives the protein CASSQEERIYEQYF. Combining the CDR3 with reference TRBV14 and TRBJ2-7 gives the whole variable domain EAGVTQFPSHSVIEKGQTVTLRCDPISGHDNLYWYRRVMGKEIKFLLHFVKESKQDESGMPNNRFLAERTGGTYSTLKVQPAELEDSGVYFCASSQEERIYEQYFGPGTRLTVT.

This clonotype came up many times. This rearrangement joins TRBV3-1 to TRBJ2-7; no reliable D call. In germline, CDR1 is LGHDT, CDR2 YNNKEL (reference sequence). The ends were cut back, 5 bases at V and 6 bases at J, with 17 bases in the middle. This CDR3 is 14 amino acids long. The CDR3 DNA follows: TGTGCCAGCAGCGATTGGTCAAGAGCCGGCGAGCAGTACTTC. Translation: CASSDWSRAGEQYF.

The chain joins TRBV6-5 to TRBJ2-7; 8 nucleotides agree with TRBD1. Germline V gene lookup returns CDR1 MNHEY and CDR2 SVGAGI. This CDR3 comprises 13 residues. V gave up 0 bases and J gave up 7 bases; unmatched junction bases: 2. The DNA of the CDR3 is TGTGCCAGCAGTTACTCGACAGGGGAAGAGCAGTACTTC. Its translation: CASSYSTGEEQYF.

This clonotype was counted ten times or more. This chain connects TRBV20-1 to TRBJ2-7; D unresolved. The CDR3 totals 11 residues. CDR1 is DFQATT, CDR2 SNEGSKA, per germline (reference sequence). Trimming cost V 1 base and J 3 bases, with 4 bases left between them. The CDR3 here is CSARGGYEQYF. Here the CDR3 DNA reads TGCAGTGCTAGAGGGGGCTACGAGCAGTACTTC.

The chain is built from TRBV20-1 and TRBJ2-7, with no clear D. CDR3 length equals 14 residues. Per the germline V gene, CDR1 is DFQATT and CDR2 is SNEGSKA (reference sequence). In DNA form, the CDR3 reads TGCGAGATCCACCCGGGCTTCCAAACCTACGAGCAGTACTTC. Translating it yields CEIHPGFQTYEQYF.

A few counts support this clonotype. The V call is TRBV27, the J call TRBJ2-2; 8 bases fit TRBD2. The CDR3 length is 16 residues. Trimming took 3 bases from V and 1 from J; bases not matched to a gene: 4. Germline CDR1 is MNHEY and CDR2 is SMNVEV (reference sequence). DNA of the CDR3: TGTGCCAGCAGTTTGATGGCGGGAGGGAACACCGGGGAGCTGTTTTTT. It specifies CASSLMAGGNTGELFF.

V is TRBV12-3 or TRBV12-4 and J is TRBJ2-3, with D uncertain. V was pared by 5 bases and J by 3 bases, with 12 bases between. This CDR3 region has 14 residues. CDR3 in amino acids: CASSPAEGTDTQYF. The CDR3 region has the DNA TGTGCCAGCAGTCCGGCAGAAGGGACAGATACGCAGTATTTT.

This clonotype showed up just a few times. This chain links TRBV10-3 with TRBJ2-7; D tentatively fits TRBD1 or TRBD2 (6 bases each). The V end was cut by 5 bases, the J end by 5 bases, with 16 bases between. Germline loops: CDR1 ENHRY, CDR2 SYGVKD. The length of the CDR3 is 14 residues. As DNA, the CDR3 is TGTGCCATCAGTACAGGGAGGTTGAGGGACGAGCAGTACTTC. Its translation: CAISTGRLRDEQYF.

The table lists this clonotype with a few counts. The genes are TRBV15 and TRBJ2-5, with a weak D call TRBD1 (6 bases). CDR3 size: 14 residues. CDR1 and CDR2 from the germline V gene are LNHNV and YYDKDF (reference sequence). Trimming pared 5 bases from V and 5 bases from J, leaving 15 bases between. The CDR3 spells CATSWYRVRETQYF. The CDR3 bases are TGTGCCACCAGCTGGTACAGGGTTAGGGAGACCCAGTACTTC. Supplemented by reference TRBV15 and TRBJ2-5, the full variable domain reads DAMVIQNPRYQVTQFGKPVTLSCSQTLNHNVMYWYQQKSSQAPKLLFHYYDKDFNNEADTPDNFQSRRPNTSFCFLDIRSPGLGDTAMYLCATSWYRVRETQYFGPGTRLLVL.

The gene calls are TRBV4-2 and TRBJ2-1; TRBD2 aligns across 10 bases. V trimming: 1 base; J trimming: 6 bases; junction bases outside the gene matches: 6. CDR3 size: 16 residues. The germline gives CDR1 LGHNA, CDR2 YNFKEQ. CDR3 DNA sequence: TGTGCCAGCAGCCAAGCTAGGGGACTAGCGATCAATGAGCAGTTCTTC. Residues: CASSQARGLAINEQFF.

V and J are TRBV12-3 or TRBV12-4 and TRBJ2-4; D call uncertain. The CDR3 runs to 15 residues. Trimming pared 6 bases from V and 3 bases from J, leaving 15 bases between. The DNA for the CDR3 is TGTGCCAGCAGGGGGAACCGACTTATCAAAAACATTCAGTACTTC. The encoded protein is CASRGNRLIKNIQYF.

Here the CDR3 DNA reads TGCGCCAGCAGTGATCCGGCTAGCGGGGGGTCCTACAATGAGCAGTACTTC. This encodes CASSDPASGGSYNEQYF. This rearrangement joins TRBV10-2 to TRBJ2-1; 11 bases line up with TRBD2. The closer fit of TRBJ2-7 to the DNA end suggests the J call may be wrong. This CDR3 region has 17 residues. CDR1 and CDR2 (germline): WSHSY, SAAADI.